Listed below are T cell receptor beta chains from one sample, sequenced in a study of beta chain features in type 1 diabetes. Here immunoSEQ multiplex PCR was the method, and the copy in TCRdb shows in-frame clones only, minus some. The sample includes over 150,000 clones, around 8.5% seen only once; the top ten take about 0.6%. The sample comprised central memory CD4+ T cells from blood. The receptors shown here come from a man in his late teens or twenties in good health. CDR3s include the opening cysteine and the closing phenylalanine or tryptophan. D genes are given only for firm matches. Clone size is not always given. Where it is, it says once, few, many or a class for expanded clones.

size	V	J	D	CDR3	DNA
few	TRBV10-3	TRBJ2-7	NA	CAISGSQGLGEQYF	TGTGCCATCAGTGGGTCCCAGGGGTTGGGGGAGCAGTACTTC
NA	TRBV4-2	TRBJ2-2	TRBD2	CASSQERSGGAGELFF	TGTGCCAGCAGCCAAGAGCGGAGCGGGGGGGCCGGGGAGCTGTTTTTT
NA	TRBV15	TRBJ2-7	TRBD1	CATSTRTGGSDEQYF	TGTGCCACCAGCACCAGGACAGGGGGCTCCGACGAGCAGTACTTC
few	TRBV7-2	TRBJ1-2	NA	CASSLEPLSGYTF	TGTGCCAGCAGCTTAGAGCCCCTTAGTGGCTACACCTTC
NA	TRBV6-6	TRBJ1-1	NA	CASSNQGGNTEAFF	TGTGCCAGCAGTAATCAGGGAGGAAACACTGAAGCTTTCTTT
NA	TRBV5-1	TRBJ2-7	NA	CASSLGTAIYEQYF	TGCGCCAGCAGCTTGGGGACAGCAATCTACGAGCAGTACTTC
NA	TRBV5-6	TRBJ2-4	TRBD1	CASSLSGGSAKNIQYF	TGTGCCAGCAGCTTGTCAGGGGGCAGCGCCAAAAACATTCAGTACTTC
NA	TRBV7-6	TRBJ1-1	TRBD1	CASSPRQGRTEAFF	TGTGCCAGCAGCCCCAGACAGGGTAGAACTGAAGCTTTCTTT
few	TRBV28	TRBJ1-1	TRBD1	CASSLVGTAEAFF	TGTGCCAGCAGTTTAGTGGGGACAGCTGAAGCTTTCTTT
few	TRBV7-9	TRBJ1-5	NA	CASSLDAADNQPQHF	TGTGCCAGCAGCTTAGATGCGGCGGACAATCAGCCCCAGCATTTT
NA	TRBV20-1	TRBJ1-1	NA	CSEGDSTEAFF	TGCAGTGAGGGGGATAGCACTGAAGCTTTCTTT
few	TRBV19	TRBJ1-5	NA	CASSIRQGVNNQPQHF	TGTGCCAGTAGTATACGTCAGGGTGTTAACAATCAGCCCCAGCATTTT